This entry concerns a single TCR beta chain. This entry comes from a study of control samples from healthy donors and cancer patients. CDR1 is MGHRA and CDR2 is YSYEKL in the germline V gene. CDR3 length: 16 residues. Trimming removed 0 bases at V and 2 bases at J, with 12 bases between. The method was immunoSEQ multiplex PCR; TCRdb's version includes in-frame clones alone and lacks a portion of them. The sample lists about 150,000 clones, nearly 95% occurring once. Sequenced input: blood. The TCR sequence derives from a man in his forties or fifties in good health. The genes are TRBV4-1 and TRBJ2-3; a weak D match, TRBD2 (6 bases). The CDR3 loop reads CASSQEPSVATDTQYF. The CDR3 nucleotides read TGCGCCAGCAGCCAAGAACCTAGCGTAGCCACAGATACGCAGTATTTT.